This TCR beta chain appears in the sequencing data of a study of Ad26.COV2.S vaccination and SARS-CoV-2 variants. Study in general: As a participant in COV1001, the donor was in the Ad26.COV2.S trial arm. Ad26.COV2.S shots went into the muscle once or twice, 56 days apart.

General study points: The placebo group had lower spike-specific TCR breadth than the vaccine recipients did.

Documented treatment: around 19 received Ad26.COV2.S at low or high dose, single or two shots; about 5 received placebo; per-sample allocation not given. Sampling was done on day 63 after the first vaccine or placebo injection. Ad26 vector vaccine expressed Wuhan-strain SARS-CoV-2 spike. Sequencing was performed with immunoSEQ multiplex PCR; in TCRdb, only in-frame clones are kept and a portion is missing. The table lists 350,000 to 400,000 clones, about 91% of them singletons, with about 2% in the top ten. This CDR3 is built from 13 residues. Trimming at V came to 6 bases and at J to 7 bases, leaving 5 bases not matched to a gene. Germline V gene data show CDR1 as LNHNV and CDR2 as YYDKDF (reference sequence). For this clone: Its antigen is not known.

The sequencing here drew on peripheral blood, taken in a trial of Ad26.COV2.S vaccine versus placebo. The chain carries TRBV15 and TRBJ2-3; 9 nucleotides align to TRBD2. This sequence was found in a person aged 18-60 years who received the Ad26.COV2.S COVID-19 vaccine or a placebo. The CDR3 bases are TGTGCCACCAGAGGCGGGGGGGCCTATACGCAGTATTTT. It codes for CATRGGGAYTQYF.